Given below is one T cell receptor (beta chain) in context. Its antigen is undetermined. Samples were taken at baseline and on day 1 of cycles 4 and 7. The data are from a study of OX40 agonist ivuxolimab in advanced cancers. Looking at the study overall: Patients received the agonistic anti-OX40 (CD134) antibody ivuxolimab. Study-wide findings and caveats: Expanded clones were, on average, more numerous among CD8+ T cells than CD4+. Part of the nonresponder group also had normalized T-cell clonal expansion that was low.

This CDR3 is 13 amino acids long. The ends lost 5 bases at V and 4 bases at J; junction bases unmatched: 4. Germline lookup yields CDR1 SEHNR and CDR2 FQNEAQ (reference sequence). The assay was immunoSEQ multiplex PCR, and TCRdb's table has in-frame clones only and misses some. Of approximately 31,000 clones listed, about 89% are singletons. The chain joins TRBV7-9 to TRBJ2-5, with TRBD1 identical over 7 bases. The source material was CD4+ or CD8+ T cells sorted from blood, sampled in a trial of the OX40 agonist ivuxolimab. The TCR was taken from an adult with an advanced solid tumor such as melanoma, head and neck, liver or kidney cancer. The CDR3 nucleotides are TGTGCCAGCAGCCTGACAGGGTCAGAGACCCAGTACTTC. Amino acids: CASSLTGSETQYF.